The TCR beta chain described here comes from a study of vaccination effects on CD4 cells after COVID-19. Study-wide background: Post-vaccine draws lagged the second dose by a median of 72 days.

Assay: immunoSEQ multiplex PCR; the TCRdb copy retains only in-frame clones and omits some. Counted here are 40,000 to 50,000 clones, 74% occurring once; the ten biggest clones make up roughly 15%. After expansion with viral peptide pools in the ViraFEST assay, antigen-specific CD4+ T cells were sequenced. A roughly 10-day culture period preceded the isolation of CD4+ T cells. Vaccination of participants consisted of two doses of either the BNT162b2 or mRNA-1273 vaccine. For this clone: Its target is unknown.

This CDR3 has 15 residues. From germline, CDR1 is SQVTM and CDR2 ANQGSEA. The trim removed 6 bases at V and 4 bases at J, leaving 12 bases unmatched. The genes are TRBV29-1 and TRBJ1-5; 7 bases agree with TRBD1. The material was CD4+ T cells from PBMCs cultured with HCoV-OC43 spike peptides, obtained after COVID-19 vaccination. Subset denoted: HCoV-OC43 spike overlapping peptide pool stimulation. The receptor's source is a human donor who received a COVID-19 vaccine. The CDR3: CSVLLDRVGNQPQHF. As DNA, the CDR3 is TGCAGCGTGCTACTCGACAGGGTGGGAAATCAGCCCCAGCATTTT. Complete variable domain (other parts from reference TRBV29-1 and TRBJ1-5): SAVISQKPSRDICQRGTSLTIQCQVDSQVTMMFWYRQQPGQSLTLIATANQGSEATYESGFVIDKFPISRPNLTFSTLTVSNMSPEDSSIYLCSVLLDRVGNQPQHFGDGTRLSIL.